This T cell receptor (beta chain) was retrieved from a study of CD4 T cells in relation to SARS-CoV-2 and coronaviruses. Study details: Negative control cultures got HIV-1 Nef peptides or no peptide. Whole-study results and caveats: No crossreactivity against non-spike viral proteins was tested here. Monoreactive clones expanded significantly more to SARS-CoV-2 than crossreactive clones did.

CD4+ T cells from unexposed donors were obtained before the COVID-19 pandemic (2011-2018). CD4+ T cells were isolated from the cells after around eleven days of culture. Cells permitting, SARS-CoV-2 S/N and four cold-coronavirus spikes were tested on unexposed-donor CD4+ T cells. Regarding this clone: Its cognate antigen is unknown.

Germline-derived CDR1 and CDR2 are SGHTA and FQGNSA. V trimming: 1 base; J trimming: 1 base; junction bases outside the gene matches: 6. This CDR3 spans 16 amino acids. TCRdb keeps only in-frame clones here, not all; method: immunoSEQ multiplex PCR. The profile covers about 19,000 clones, with 75% to 85% appearing a single time and about 23% taken by the ten largest. The rearrangement links TRBV7-2 to TRBJ1-2; 7 positions match TRBD1. The TCR sequence derives from a human donor in good health. Sequenced sample: CD4+ T cells from PBMCs, cultured in vitro. In DNA form, the CDR3 reads TGTGCCAGCAGCTTAGGACCGGGACAGCTTAACTATGGCTACACCTTC. Protein: CASSLGPGQLNYGYTF.